A single sample gave rise to the 22 T cell receptor beta chains below, sequenced in a study of blood T cell repertoires in COVID-19. Using immunoSEQ multiplex PCR, the repertoire was profiled, and TCRdb retains in-frame clones only, with some absent. The sample lists around 200,000 clones; roughly 75% were seen once. Sequenced material: peripheral blood. These TCRs come from a woman aged 65 to 85 with acute or convalescent COVID-19.

The chain uses TRBV24-1 and TRBJ2-3, with 10 bases lining up with TRBD2. With 4 bases clipped from V and 4 bases from J, the junction kept 4 bases outside the gene matches. This CDR3 is built from 15 residues. CDR1 is KGHDR and CDR2 is SFDVKD in the germline V gene. CDR3 region: CATSEASGGPDTQYF. For the CDR3, the DNA is TGTGCCACCAGTGAGGCTAGCGGGGGCCCAGATACGCAGTATTTT.

The chain combines TRBV7-2 with TRBJ2-3; 10 bases align to TRBD2. Trimming at V came to 3 bases and at J to 2 bases, leaving 5 bases not matched to a gene. The CDR3 is 16 residues long. The germline V gene has CDR1 SGHTA and CDR2 FQGNSA. The CDR3 loop is CASSLLAGGVTDTQYF. CDR3 DNA: TGTGCCAGCAGCTTGTTAGCGGGAGGTGTCACAGATACGCAGTATTTT.

The chain has TRBV7-2 and TRBJ1-5, with TRBD1 as a possible D gene (5 bases). V dropped 5 bases and J dropped 7 bases, with 9 bases sitting between them. This CDR3 is 12 amino acids long. The germline V gene encodes CDR1 SGHTA and CDR2 FQGNSA. The chain's CDR3 is CASSHDSQPQHF. The DNA of the CDR3 is TGTGCCAGCAGCCATGACAGCCAGCCCCAGCATTTT.

The chain combines TRBV27 with TRBJ2-3, with D possibly TRBD2 on 6 matching bases. Germline V gene data show CDR1 as MNHEY and CDR2 as SMNVEV (reference sequence). This CDR3 is built from 14 residues. The V and J ends lost 7 bases and 0 bases respectively, with 11 bases between them. The CDR3: CASIDSGSTDTQYF. In nucleotides, the CDR3 is TGTGCCAGCATCGATAGCGGTAGCACAGATACGCAGTATTTT.

The table lists this clone with a few counts. The rearrangement links TRBV12-5 to TRBJ2-3; D is unresolved. V was clipped by 7 bases and J by 3 bases, with 14 bases between them. The CDR3 loop spans 14 amino acids. Germline assignment: CDR1 LGHNT and CDR2 FRNRAP. The CDR3 DNA sequence: TGTGCTAGTGCCCCAAGCCCCCTAACAGATACGCAGTATTTT. Its protein product is CASAPSPLTDTQYF.

J is TRBJ2-1 and V is TRBV10-3; TRBD2 matches at 10 bases. Germline V gives CDR1 ENHRY, CDR2 SYGVKD. The CDR3 is 15 residues long. The ends lost 5 bases at V and 7 bases at J; junction bases unmatched: 8. The CDR3 is CAISPTSGIINEQFF. The CDR3 nucleotides are TGTGCCATCAGTCCCACTAGCGGGATCATAAATGAGCAGTTCTTC.

The rearrangement uses TRBV3-1 (or the pseudogene TRBV3-2) and TRBJ2-2; TRBD2 matches at 7 bases. With 2 bases clipped from V and 5 bases from J, the junction kept 11 bases outside the gene matches. In germline, CDR1 is LGHDT, CDR2 YNNKEL (reference sequence). The CDR3 loop spans 17 amino acids. The chain's CDR3 is CASSQPGTRGGTGELFF. The CDR3 bases are TGTGCCAGCAGCCAACCAGGGACCCGGGGAGGGACCGGGGAGCTGTTTTTT.

This sequence joins TRBV18 and TRBJ1-1, with D uncertain. Trimming shortened V by 5 bases and J by 0 bases, and 7 bases separated the two germline ends. The CDR3 has 13 amino acids. In germline, CDR1 is KGHSH, CDR2 LQKENI. As DNA, the CDR3 is TGTGCCAGCTCAAGCCAGGTGAACACTGAAGCTTTCTTT. This encodes CASSSQVNTEAFF.

The chain employs TRBV3-1 (or the pseudogene TRBV3-2) and TRBJ2-3; 7 bases line up with TRBD2. The germline V gene encodes CDR1 LGHDT and CDR2 YNNKEL (reference sequence). The ends lost 1 base at V and 6 bases at J; junction bases unmatched: 7. CDR3 size: 15 residues. The CDR3 loop is CASSQAPSGWDTQYF. CDR3 nucleotide sequence: TGTGCCAGCAGCCAAGCTCCTAGCGGATGGGATACGCAGTATTTT.

The chain couples TRBV18 to TRBJ2-3; D call uncertain. The CDR3 sequence is 16 residues long. Germline values: CDR1 KGHSH, CDR2 LQKENI. V lost 2 bases, J lost 2 bases, and 14 bases lay in between. CDR3 loop: CASSPNSGYSTDTQYF. The CDR3, as DNA: TGTGCCAGCTCACCAAATTCAGGTTACTCCACAGATACGCAGTATTTT.

Of note for this clone: Germline and junction disagree at one end, which may indicate a read error. The V gene is TRBV7-9, the J gene TRBJ1-1; D not certain. The CDR3 spans 14 residues. Germline values: CDR1 SEHNR, CDR2 FQNEAQ (reference sequence). The CDR3 protein is CASSLASSHTEAFF. The CDR3 nucleotides read TGTGCCAGTAGCTTAGCGAGCTCCCACACTGAAGCTTTCTTT.

The chain uses TRBV28 and TRBJ1-3; TRBD1 is a possible D gene (6 bases). The CDR3 is 15 amino acids. The V end was cut by 5 bases, the J end by 3 bases, with 14 bases between. Germline CDR1 and CDR2: MDHEN and SYDVKM. The CDR3 here is CASSPDRTFGNTIYF. CDR3 nucleotide sequence: TGTGCCAGCAGTCCCGACAGGACCTTTGGAAACACCATATATTTT.

This clone was picked up a small number of times. The chain joins TRBV7-9 to TRBJ1-1; the D gene is possibly TRBD1 (6 bases). The germline V gene has CDR1 SEHNR and CDR2 FQNEAQ (reference sequence). The CDR3 length is 14 residues. V was trimmed by 4 bases and J by 2 bases, leaving 11 bases between them. The CDR3: CASSSTGLNTEAFF. DNA of the CDR3: TGTGCCAGCAGCTCGACAGGACTTAACACTGAAGCTTTCTTT. Drawing the rest from reference TRBV7-9 and TRBJ1-1, the complete variable domain is DTGVSQNPRHKITKRGQNVTFRCDPISEHNRLYWYRQTLGQGPEFLTYFQNEAQLEKSRLLSDRFSAERPKGSFSTLEIQRTEQGDSAMYLCASSSTGLNTEAFFGQGTRLTVV.

The chain employs TRBV28 and TRBJ2-1, with a possible D match to TRBD2 (6 bases). The CDR3 runs to 15 residues. V was cut by 7 bases and J by 2 bases, with 15 bases left in between. Germline loops: CDR1 MDHEN, CDR2 SYDVKM. The CDR3 here is CASTRPGAPYNEQFF. The DNA of the CDR3 is TGTGCCAGCACTCGGCCGGGAGCCCCCTACAATGAGCAGTTCTTC.

The chain carries TRBV10-1 and TRBJ2-2; the D gene is possibly TRBD2 (6 bases). Germline loops: CDR1 WNHNN, CDR2 SYGVQD (reference sequence). The CDR3 has 15 residues. V lost 2 bases, J lost 3 bases, and 10 bases lay in between. CDR3 DNA: TGCGCCAGCAGTGAGGAAGGAGGGGACACCGGGGAGCTGTTTTTT. This encodes CASSEEGGDTGELFF.

The chain couples TRBV7-8 to TRBJ1-5; tentatively, D is TRBD1 (5 bases). CDR1 and CDR2 from the germline V gene are SGHVS and FQNEAQ. This CDR3 is 15 amino acids long. Trimming removed 1 base at V and 3 bases at J, with 10 bases between. DNA for the CDR3: TGTGCCAGCAGCTTAGGGGCAGGGAACAATCAGCCCCAGCATTTT. Protein product: CASSLGAGNNQPQHF. The full variable domain, completed using reference TRBV7-8 and TRBJ1-5, is GAGVSQSPRYKVAKRGQDVALRCDPISGHVSLFWYQQALGQGPEFLTYFQNEAQLDKSGLPSDRFFAERPEGSVSTLKIQRTQQEDSAVYLCASSLGAGNNQPQHFGDGTRLSIL.

The sample holds one count of this clone. V usage is TRBV23-1 and J usage is TRBJ1-4; TRBD1 is a possible D gene (6 bases). TRBV23-1 is an ORF, and what it does is uncertain. The CDR3 totals 17 residues. Trimming cost V 0 bases and J 10 bases, with 21 bases left between them. The CDR3 DNA reads as TGCGCCAGCAGTCAATCGAACCGACACCTACAGGGTGGAAAACTGTTTTTT. It codes for CASSQSNRHLQGGKLFF.

The chain is built from TRBV19 and TRBJ2-2, with TRBD2 as a possible D gene (5 bases). Trimming took 2 bases from V and 8 from J, leaving 15 bases between them. The CDR3 has 15 residues. The germline V gene encodes CDR1 LNHDA and CDR2 SQIVND (reference sequence). The CDR3 sequence: CASSISRTGEGELFF. CDR3 bases: TGTGCCAGTAGTATAAGCAGGACCGGGGAAGGGGAGCTGTTTTTT.

Only one count was recorded for this clone. The genes are TRBV2 and TRBJ2-7; 7 nucleotides agree with TRBD2. The germline gives CDR1 SNHLY, CDR2 FYNNEI. The CDR3 consists of 16 residues. With V trimmed by 8 bases and J by 3 bases, 16 bases remained unmatched. CDR3 coding DNA: TGTGCCAGCCAATACATTCCCCCGGGGGGAATCTACGAGCAGTACTTC. Protein: CASQYIPPGGIYEQYF.

This clone was counted only a few times. The V call is TRBV28, the J call TRBJ1-5, with a possible D match to TRBD1 (6 bases). Germline assignment: CDR1 MDHEN and CDR2 SYDVKM. V was cut by 5 bases and J by 0 bases, with 17 bases left in between. The CDR3 runs 17 residues. The DNA for the CDR3 is TGTGCCAGCAGTCCTCAAACAGGGAGTTATAGCAATCAGCCCCAGCATTTT. It yields the protein CASSPQTGSYSNQPQHF.

This sequence joins TRBV19 and TRBJ2-1, with 8 bases identical to TRBD1. The CDR3 extends over 15 amino acids. Trimming cost V 5 bases and J 5 bases; bases outside gene matches: 8. Germline V gene lookup returns CDR1 LNHDA and CDR2 SQIVND (reference sequence). The CDR3 DNA reads TGTGCCAGTAGTGCGCGGGACAGGTTCGACAATGAGCAGTTCTTC. Translating it yields CASSARDRFDNEQFF.

A few counts support this clone. The same CDR3 can be traced to other DNA sequences in this sample. The V and J genes are TRBV3-1 (or the pseudogene TRBV3-2) and TRBJ2-1, with 12 nucleotides matching TRBD2. Germline loops: CDR1 LGHDT, CDR2 YNNKEL (reference sequence). The J segment lost 3 bases and the V segment lost 1 base, leaving 1 base of the junction unmatched. The CDR3 is 16 residues long. The CDR3 loop reads CASSQAGLAGYNEQFF. For the CDR3, the DNA is TGTGCCAGCAGCCAAGCGGGACTAGCGGGCTACAATGAGCAGTTCTTC.